One sample yielded the 22 T cell receptor beta chains listed below, sequenced in a study of metastatic and nonmetastatic thyroid tumors. Thyroid surgery had not been preceded by any treatment in any patient. With MiXCR, TCRdb called clones anew from the PCR reads. This table holds 13,000 to 15,000 clones, under 35% found once. Sequencing used blood. These receptors all stem from a female donor with papillary thyroid cancer or a benign thyroid nodule (not recorded which). Some clones in this sample may be carry-over from other donors' samples.

By share of the sample, this clone is medium-sized (0.01 to 0.1%). The chain joins TRBV19 to TRBJ2-1; 8 bases align to TRBD2. Trimming took 4 bases from V and 1 from J; bases not matched to a gene: 9. The CDR3 contains 17 residues. Germline CDR1 reads LNHDA; CDR2 reads SQIVND (reference sequence). The CDR3 loop reads CASSTGLTSASYNEQFF. The CDR3 coding sequence is TGTGCCAGTAGTACAGGACTGACTAGCGCTTCCTACAATGAGCAGTTCTTC.

The V gene is TRBV20-1, the J gene TRBJ2-7; 9 positions agree with TRBD1. The CDR3 sequence is 13 residues long. Trimming removed 3 bases from V and 6 bases from J; junction bases left unmatched: 6. Germline CDR1 is DFQATT and CDR2 is SNEGSKA (reference sequence). CDR3 nucleotide sequence: TGCAGTGCTAGTGAGGGACAGGGTGCCGAGCAGTACTTC. This sequence encodes CSASEGQGAEQYF.

By proportion, this clone is medium-sized. V gene TRBV11-2 combines with J gene TRBJ2-1; no definite D call. The CDR3 extends over 16 amino acids. Germline V CDR1 and CDR2: SGHAT, FQNNGV. Deletions cut 6 bases from V and 0 bases from J, with 15 bases between. The CDR3 loop is CASRLPARSSYNEQFF. The CDR3 nucleotides read TGTGCCAGCAGGCTACCTGCCAGGAGCTCCTACAATGAGCAGTTCTTC.

The gene calls are TRBV11-2 and TRBJ2-1; D may match TRBD1 or TRBD2 (6 bases each). Germline loops: CDR1 SGHAT, CDR2 FQNNGV. The V gene lost 4 bases and the J gene lost 1 base, with 14 bases spanning the gap. This CDR3 comprises 16 residues. The CDR3 nucleotides read TGTGCCAGCAGCTCCGGGGGCGGGGCGTCCTACAATGAGCAGTTCTTC. Residues: CASSSGGGASYNEQFF.

V and J are TRBV12-3 or TRBV12-4 and TRBJ2-2; perhaps TRBD1 as D (6 bases). The CDR3 loop spans 14 amino acids. The V and J ends lost 6 bases and 4 bases respectively, with 12 bases between them. CDR3: CASRGAWSTGELFF. DNA of the CDR3: TGTGCCAGCAGGGGGGCGTGGTCCACCGGGGAGCTGTTTTTT.

This clone was recorded at least ten times. The CDR3 sequence: CASSDSFLTTAGAFF. The CDR3 DNA reads TGTGCCAGCAGTGATTCGTTTTTGACAACCGCTGGAGCTTTCTTT. The chain has TRBV25-1 and TRBJ1-1; D call uncertain. V lost 3 bases, J lost 10 bases, and 21 bases lay in between. The CDR3 totals 15 residues. Germline V gene lookup returns CDR1 MGHDK and CDR2 SYGVNS.

The chain recombines TRBV19 with TRBJ1-1, with a weak D call TRBD1 (5 bases). Germline V lookup: CDR1 LNHDA, CDR2 SQIVND (reference sequence). The CDR3 extends over 13 amino acids. V was shortened by 5 bases and J by 2 bases, with 9 bases between the two germline ends. CDR3 residues: CASSEGRNTEAFF. CDR3 nucleotides: TGTGCCAGTAGTGAGGGGAGAAACACTGAAGCTTTCTTT.

This clone is classed as medium-sized. The CDR3 protein is CASSHGRYEQYF. CDR3 DNA sequence: TGTGCCAGCAGCCACGGGAGGTACGAGCAGTACTTC. The chain combines TRBV6-1 with TRBJ2-7; the match to TRBD2 covers 7 bases. This CDR3 has 12 amino acids. Germline values: CDR1 MNHNS, CDR2 SASEGT. V shed 6 bases, J shed 4 bases, and the junction held 3 bases outside the gene matches.

This clone was detected only a few times. This chain connects TRBV15 to TRBJ1-6; D not resolved. Trimming left V 3 bases short and J 9 bases short, with 18 bases between. The CDR3 has 16 residues. Germline values: CDR1 LNHNV, CDR2 YYDKDF (reference sequence). CDR3 residues: CATSSDRALRGSPLHF. CDR3 DNA: TGTGCCACCAGCAGCGACCGGGCCCTCCGGGGTTCACCCCTCCACTTT.

This clone was observed at least ten times. The chain's CDR3 is CASSHRAINYGYTF. The DNA for the CDR3 is TGTGCCAGCAGCCACCGGGCAATTAACTATGGCTACACCTTC. V and J are TRBV7-9 and TRBJ1-2, with D unresolved. Germline V CDR1 and CDR2: SEHNR, FQNEAQ (reference sequence). The CDR3 loop spans 14 amino acids. Trimming shortened V by 5 bases and J by 1 base, and 11 bases separated the two germline ends.

This clone is judged medium-sized (0.01 to 0.1%). J is TRBJ2-1 and V is TRBV12-3 or TRBV12-4, with D perhaps matching TRBD1 (6 bases). Trimming shortened V by 1 base and J by 6 bases, and 7 bases separated the two germline ends. The CDR3 sequence is 13 residues long. CDR3 DNA: TGTGCCAGCAGTTTAGGCAGGGGCAATGAGCAGTTCTTC. Its protein is CASSLGRGNEQFF.

This clone was observed many times. The chain employs TRBV4-1 and TRBJ2-5; 11 nucleotides line up with TRBD2. V trimming: 0 bases; J trimming: 5 bases; junction bases outside the gene matches: 5. Germline CDR1 and CDR2: MGHRA and YSYEKL. This CDR3 is built from 16 residues. The CDR3 DNA reads as TGCGCCAGCAGCCAAGATAGCGGGGGGGCCGCGGAGACCCAGTACTTC. Its protein product is CASSQDSGGAAETQYF.

Details on this clone: An end of the junction does not agree with germline; a read error may underlie this. The rearrangement joins TRBV27 to TRBJ2-7, with D possibly matching TRBD2 (6 bases). The germline V gene has CDR1 MNHEY and CDR2 SMNVEV (reference sequence). The CDR3 runs to 16 residues. CDR3 residues: CARSSLSGGRGYEQYF. As DNA, the CDR3 is TGTGCCCGCAGTTCACTATCTGGAGGGCGGGGATACGAGCAGTACTTC.

The chain employs TRBV7-6 and TRBJ2-2, with D possibly called TRBD1 or TRBD2 (5 bases each). V was trimmed by 5 bases and J by 0 bases, leaving 13 bases between them. CDR1 is SGHVS and CDR2 is FNYEAQ in the germline V gene. This CDR3 comprises 16 residues. The CDR3 sequence: CASSLRSGPNTGELFF. Written as DNA, the CDR3 is TGTGCCAGCAGCCTCAGGTCGGGGCCGAACACCGGGGAGCTGTTTTTT. Full variable domain (remainder filled in from reference TRBV7-6 and TRBJ2-2): GAGVSQSPRYKVTKRGQDVALRCDPISGHVSLYWYRQALGQGPEFLTYFNYEAQQDKSGLPNDRFSAERPEGSISTLTIQRTEQRDSAMYRCASSLRSGPNTGELFFGEGSRLTVL.

This clone is deemed medium-sized. V is TRBV20-1 and J is TRBJ2-2; a weak D match, TRBD2 (7 bases). CDR3 length: 14 amino acids. Germline V gives CDR1 DFQATT, CDR2 SNEGSKA (reference sequence). This chain's CDR3 is CSGGPVSNTGELFF. The CDR3 DNA is TGCAGCGGGGGGCCAGTCTCGAACACCGGGGAGCTGTTTTTT.

V and J are TRBV11-2 and TRBJ2-3, with TRBD2 matching over 10 bases. There are 17 residues in the CDR3. Germline values: CDR1 SGHAT, CDR2 FQNNGV. Trimming cost V 5 bases and J 4 bases; bases outside gene matches: 12. Here the CDR3 reads CASSPVELAGVSDTQYF. CDR3 nucleotides: TGTGCCAGCAGCCCTGTGGAGCTAGCGGGAGTATCAGATACGCAGTATTTT.

CDR3 loop: CASSVTGLAEDYNEQFF. CDR3 DNA sequence: TGTGCCAGCAGCGTAACTGGACTAGCGGAGGACTACAATGAGCAGTTCTTC. The V and J genes are TRBV9 and TRBJ2-1; TRBD2 aligns across 10 bases. CDR3 length equals 17 residues. Germline CDR1 SGDLS, CDR2 YYNGEE. The junction had 7 bases not matched to a gene; V was cut back by 1 base and J by 3 bases.

The chain employs TRBV2 and TRBJ2-3; TRBD1 matches 7 bases. With 6 bases clipped from V and 2 bases from J, the junction kept 8 bases outside the gene matches. Germline CDR1 reads SNHLY; CDR2 reads FYNNEI. The CDR3 has 15 residues. CDR3 residues: CASSHQGQSTDTQYF. In nucleotides, the CDR3 is TGTGCCAGCAGCCACCAGGGACAGTCCACAGATACGCAGTATTTT.

By share, this clone counts as medium-sized (0.01 to 0.1%). The chain couples TRBV20-1 to TRBJ1-3; 7 bases are shared with TRBD1. Germline lookup yields CDR1 DFQATT and CDR2 SNEGSKA (reference sequence). The CDR3 is 15 amino acids. Trimming took 1 base from V and 4 from J; bases not matched to a gene: 7. CDR3 sequence reads: CSARVGQGVGNTIYF. DNA for the CDR3: TGCAGTGCTAGAGTCGGGCAGGGGGTCGGAAACACCATATATTTT.

This clone was seen only a few times. At one end, the junction sequence differs from germline, possibly due to a read error. The CDR3 DNA sequence: TGTGCCAGCAGCCTACAAGGGGCCACTAGTGGCGTGCAGTCCTTC. The encoded protein is CASSLQGATSGVQSF. The chain links TRBV7-3 to TRBJ2-1, with D perhaps assigned TRBD1 or TRBD2 (5 bases each). The CDR3 extends over 15 amino acids. Germline V CDR1 and CDR2: SGHTA, FQGTGA.

For this clone: A read error is likely, as this CDR3 ends without the conserved phenylalanine or tryptophan. The rearrangement links TRBV2 to TRBJ2-1; no definite D call. Looked up from germline, CDR1 is SNHLY and CDR2 is FYNNEI. The CDR3 consists of 14 residues. The CDR3: CASSDDLATNGQFY. The CDR3 bases are TGTGCCAGCAGTGACGACCTCGCAACCAATGGGCAGTTCTAC.

This clone showed up many times. This chain links TRBV5-1 with TRBJ2-3, with D possibly TRBD1 on 6 matching bases. V was cut by 1 base and J by 6 bases, with 18 bases left in between. The CDR3 is 16 amino acids. CDR1 and CDR2 (germline): SGHRS, YFSETQ. This CDR3 is CASSLNLGGFTDTQYF. The CDR3 region has the DNA TGCGCCAGCAGCTTGAATCTAGGGGGATTCACTGATACGCAGTATTTT. The variable domain in full, with the rest retrieved from reference TRBV5-1 and TRBJ2-3, is KAGVTQTPRYLIKTRGQQVTLSCSPISGHRSVSWYQQTPGQGLQFLFEYFSETQRNKGNFPGRFSGRQFSNSRSEMNVSTLELGDSALYLCASSLNLGGFTDTQYFGPGTRLTVL.